This TCR beta chain was profiled in a study of blood T cell repertoires in COVID-19. Study in general: Acute and convalescent COVID-19 samples came from the United States, Italy and Spain. PBMCs, B-cell-depleted T cells, or T cells provided the cDNA or gDNA that made up the material.

As handled by the study authors: Reference gene primer amplification gave estimated nucleated cell counts. Produced via immunoSEQ multiplex PCR; TCRdb's table is partial and in-frame only. V, J and clone size are taken as reported in that table, and D and trimming were inferred from the DNA itself. The sample lists 100,000 to 150,000 clones, 80% occurring once. There are 14 residues in the CDR3. Per the germline V gene, CDR1 is GTSNPN and CDR2 is SVGIG (reference sequence). V shed 8 bases, J shed 8 bases, and the junction held 14 bases outside the gene matches. Material for sequencing was peripheral blood. The chain couples TRBV30 to TRBJ2-3; 9 bases are shared with TRBD2. This receptor was identified in a human donor in a cohort sampled during active COVID-19. The CDR3 loop is CARSLAGTTGTQYF. Here the CDR3 DNA reads TGTGCCCGATCACTAGCGGGCACTACGGGTACGCAGTATTTT.